Each of the 3 T cell receptor beta chains below was sequenced from the same sample in a study of blood T cell repertoires in COVID-19 (TCRdb year 2020). The method behind the library was the immunoSEQ multiplex PCR assay. This is the immuneACCESS table as TCRdb keeps it, with only in-frame sequences that have V and J called. A part of the clones is gone; compared with another copy, unresolved V genes explain less than half, and the rest is unexplained. This sample comprises some 180,000 clones, about 85% of them detected only once. Clones ranked in the top ten supply around 8.4% of the sample. The sample taken for sequencing was peripheral blood. These receptors all come from a woman aged 80 or over with COVID-19, enrolled during active disease.

This rearrangement joins TRBV7-2 to TRBJ2-7; possible D gene TRBD2, 6 bases. The ends were cut back, 1 base at V and 3 bases at J, with 10 bases in the middle. Per the germline V gene, CDR1 is SGHTA and CDR2 is FQGNSA. CDR3 length equals 14 residues. The CDR3 here is CASSLDWGVYEQYF. In DNA, the CDR3 is TGTGCCAGCAGCTTAGATTGGGGGGTCTACGAGCAGTACTTC.

The rearrangement uses TRBV3-1 (or the pseudogene TRBV3-2) and TRBJ1-2; D remains ambiguous. Germline V CDR1 and CDR2: LGHDT, YNNKEL (reference sequence). The CDR3 totals 14 residues. With 0 bases removed from V and 7 bases from J, the gap between germline ends came to 12 bases. CDR3 loop: CASSQDPGSAGYTF. The CDR3 DNA sequence: TGTGCCAGCAGCCAAGATCCGGGGAGTGCTGGCTACACCTTC.

The chain couples TRBV7-2 to TRBJ2-4, with D perhaps matching TRBD2 (7 bases). V gave up 5 bases and J gave up 9 bases, with 14 bases separating them. The CDR3 is 13 residues long. Germline V lookup: CDR1 SGHTA, CDR2 FQGNSA. The CDR3 DNA is TGTGCCAGCAGCGCCAACAGGGAGGGCATTCAGTACTTC. Translated: CASSANREGIQYF.